In its sample, the clone carrying this T cell receptor beta chain was seen many times. cDNA carried unique molecular identifiers, and a universal primer site was added by template switching. Each CDR3 protein is one row after TCRdb ran MiXCR on the 5' RACE reads. The data show some 240,000 distinct CDR3 sequences, roughly 8% seen once. This sample was included in a study of identical twins. There are 14 residues in the CDR3. The V end lost 5 bases, the J end lost 0 bases, and 11 bases lay between the germline ends. Germline assignment: CDR1 LNHDA and CDR2 SQIVND (reference sequence). Another study also made use of these data, one on yellow fever vaccine responses in identical twins.

This receptor was obtained from a woman under 30 in good health. The chain has TRBV19 and TRBJ2-7; D possibly corresponds to TRBD2 (5 bases). Sequencing was done on a sample of CD8+ T cells sorted from blood. Written as DNA, the CDR3 is TGTGCCAGTAGTCTCATAGCGAGCTCCTACGAGCAGTACTTC. Translating it yields CASSLIASSYEQYF.